Listed here are 8 T cell receptor beta chains from one sample, sequenced in a study of T cell responses to AZD1222 COVID-19 vaccine. Repertoires were generated with immunoSEQ multiplex PCR, while TCRdb's copy carries only in-frame clones and drops some. The table has more than 150,000 clones, approximately 91% seen once. The sample consisted of peripheral blood, taken on day 0 of AZD1222 vaccination. Source of these receptors: an adult in good health.

The chain uses TRBV2 and TRBJ1-5; D is ambiguous. V dropped 6 bases and J dropped 4 bases, with 10 bases sitting between them. CDR1 SNHLY and CDR2 FYNNEI come from the germline V gene. The CDR3 spans 13 residues. CDR3 sequence: CASRGPENQPQHF. The CDR3 nucleotides read TGTGCCAGCAGGGGCCCGGAAAATCAGCCCCAGCATTTT.

This clone was picked up one time. The CDR3 bases are TGTGCCAGCAGCCAAGATAAATCACAGACATTCTACGAGCAGTACTTC. Protein product: CASSQDKSQTFYEQYF. The chain recombines TRBV4-2 with TRBJ2-7, with no clear D. This CDR3 has 16 amino acids. From germline, CDR1 is LGHNA and CDR2 YNFKEQ. Trimming took 0 bases from V and 3 from J, leaving 15 bases between them.

The chain couples TRBV11-1 to TRBJ2-2; TRBD1 matches 8 bases. The CDR3 length is 16 residues. Trimming removed 4 bases from V and 7 bases from J; junction bases left unmatched: 11. Germline-derived CDR1 and CDR2 are SGHAT and FQDESV (reference sequence). This CDR3 reads CASSSETGVRGGELFF. DNA for the CDR3: TGTGCCAGCAGCTCCGAGACAGGGGTTAGGGGCGGGGAGCTGTTTTTT.

This clone was observed at least ten times. The CDR3, as DNA: TGTGCCAGCAGCCTTAAAAGCTCCTACGAGCAGTACTTC. The encoded protein is CASSLKSSYEQYF. V usage is TRBV9 and J usage is TRBJ2-7; the D is unclear. Trimming took 4 bases from V and 0 from J, leaving 8 bases between them. There are 13 residues in the CDR3. Germline V CDR1 and CDR2: SGDLS, YYNGEE.

In regard to this clone: This CDR3 is also generated by other DNA sequences in the sample. The chain employs TRBV6-2 or TRBV6-3 and TRBJ1-1; tentatively, D is TRBD1 (6 bases). This CDR3 contains 13 residues. V lost 0 bases and J lost 5, with 7 bases in between. Germline V gene sequence: CDR1 MNHEY, CDR2 SVGEGT. The CDR3 bases are TGTGCCAGCAGTTACTCAGGGGGGACTGAAGCTTTCTTT. Its protein is CASSYSGGTEAFF.

The J gene is TRBJ2-3, the V gene TRBV14, with D unresolved. CDR1 and CDR2 (germline): SGHDN, FVKESK. With 0 bases removed from V and 5 bases from J, the gap between germline ends came to 6 bases. This CDR3 spans 13 amino acids. This chain's CDR3 is CASSQDWVDTQYF. CDR3 nucleotide sequence: TGTGCCAGCAGCCAAGATTGGGTAGATACGCAGTATTTT.

The V call is TRBV11-2, the J call TRBJ2-7, with TRBD2 identical over 7 bases. This CDR3 has 12 amino acids. Losses at the gene ends were 3 bases for V and 6 bases for J; bases not matched to a gene: 2. Germline V CDR1 and CDR2: SGHAT, FQNNGV. The CDR3 loop is CASSLTSPEQYF. CDR3 nucleotides: TGTGCCAGCAGCTTGACTAGCCCCGAGCAGTACTTC.

This clone was observed a single time. The chain uses TRBV5-5 and TRBJ2-7, with 9 bases matching TRBD2. This CDR3 comprises 16 residues. Germline V gene data show CDR1 as SGHKS and CDR2 as YYEKEE (reference sequence). Unmatched junction bases numbered 14, after V lost 3 bases and J lost 7 bases. The CDR3 coding sequence is TGTGCCAGCAGCTCTGAGGGTAGCGGGAGAAGTAAAGAGCAGTACTTC. It is translated as CASSSEGSGRSKEQYF.